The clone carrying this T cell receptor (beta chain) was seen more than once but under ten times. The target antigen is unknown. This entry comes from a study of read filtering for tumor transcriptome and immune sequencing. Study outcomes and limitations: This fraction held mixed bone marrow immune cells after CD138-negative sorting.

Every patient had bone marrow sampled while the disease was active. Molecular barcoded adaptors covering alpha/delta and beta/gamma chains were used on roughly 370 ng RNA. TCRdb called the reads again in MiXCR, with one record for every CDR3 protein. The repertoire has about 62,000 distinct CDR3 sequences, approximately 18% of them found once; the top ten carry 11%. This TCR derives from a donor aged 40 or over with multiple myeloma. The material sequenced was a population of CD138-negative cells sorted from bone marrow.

CDR3 sequence reads: CATSRTETPQYF. In DNA, the CDR3 is TGTGCCACCAGCAGGACCGAAACGCCGCAGTATTTT. The chain employs TRBV15 and TRBJ2-3; D not certain. This CDR3 spans 12 amino acids. V was shortened by 3 bases and J by 10 bases, with 11 bases between the two germline ends. Germline-derived CDR1 and CDR2 are LNHNV and YYDKDF (reference sequence).